Below, 25 T cell receptor beta chains from the same sample are listed, as sequenced in a study of blood T cell repertoires in COVID-19. Sequenced by immunoSEQ multiplex PCR; TCRdb stores in-frame clones only, minus some. The sample contains around 110,000 clones, 82% of which appear only once. Source material: peripheral blood. Every receptor here comes from a man between 65 and 85 years old with active or convalescent COVID-19.

V gene TRBV18 combines with J gene TRBJ2-3, with 12 bases identical to TRBD2. Per the germline V gene, CDR1 is KGHSH and CDR2 is LQKENI. V dropped 6 bases and J dropped 6; count of bases not matched to a gene: 10. The CDR3 runs to 16 residues. CDR3 protein: CASSPRTSGVRDTQYF. The CDR3 DNA sequence: TGTGCCAGCTCCCCCCGGACTAGCGGGGTGCGGGATACGCAGTATTTT.

The chain recombines TRBV5-4 with TRBJ1-4, with D possibly TRBD1 on 6 matching bases. The length of the CDR3 is 16 residues. Trimming shortened V by 2 bases and J by 2 bases, and 13 bases separated the two germline ends. The germline V gene encodes CDR1 SGHNT and CDR2 YYREEE (reference sequence). This chain's CDR3 is CASSFTGRGTNEKLFF. CDR3 in DNA: TGTGCCAGCAGCTTTACAGGGCGCGGGACTAATGAAAAACTGTTTTTT.

The chain couples TRBV5-1 to TRBJ2-5; TRBD2 matches 10 bases. J was trimmed by 4 bases and V by 0 bases; bases with no gene match: 9. The CDR3 extends over 17 amino acids. Germline lookup yields CDR1 SGHRS and CDR2 YFSETQ. This CDR3 is CASSLEASGSYRETQYF. CDR3 in DNA: TGCGCCAGCAGCTTGGAAGCTAGCGGGAGTTACCGAGAGACCCAGTACTTC.

V gene TRBV6-5 combines with J gene TRBJ2-2, with 9 nucleotides matching TRBD2. V shed 7 bases, J shed 3 bases, and the junction held 6 bases outside the gene matches. Germline V gives CDR1 MNHEY, CDR2 SVGAGI. This CDR3 comprises 15 residues. CDR3: CASNAGGRDTGELFF. The CDR3 DNA reads TGTGCCAGCAATGCGGGGGGGCGGGACACCGGGGAGCTGTTTTTT.

J is TRBJ1-3 and V is TRBV11-3; a weak D match, TRBD1 (5 bases). The V and J ends lost 3 bases and 0 bases respectively, with 9 bases between them. Looked up from germline, CDR1 is SGHNT and CDR2 is YENEEA. CDR3 length: 15 residues. The CDR3 bases are TGTGCCAGCAGCTTCGGGGGACTCTCTGGAAACACCATATATTTT. It encodes CASSFGGLSGNTIYF. Full variable domain (outside the CDR3, taken from reference TRBV11-3 and TRBJ1-3): EAGVVQSPRYKIIEKKQPVAFWCNPISGHNTLYWYLQNLGQGPELLIRYENEEAVDDSQLPKDRFSAERLKGVDSTLKIQPAELGDSAVYLCASSFGGLSGNTIYFGEGSWLTVV.

V is TRBV5-1 and J is TRBJ1-6; 9 bases line up with TRBD1. J lost 7 bases, V lost 0 bases, and 5 bases had no gene match. The length of the CDR3 is 16 residues. CDR1 and CDR2 from the germline V gene are SGHRS and YFSETQ. The CDR3 coding sequence is TGCGCCAGCAGCTTGGAGGGACAGGGATCGAATTCACCCCTCCACTTT. Amino acid sequence: CASSLEGQGSNSPLHF.

CDR3 sequence (DNA): TGTGCCAGCAGCTTAGCGCACGGTGGGGAGGGCTACACCTTC. Translated, it gives CASSLAHGGEGYTF. The genes are TRBV7-2 and TRBJ1-2, with unresolved D. The germline gives CDR1 SGHTA, CDR2 FQGNSA. This CDR3 comprises 14 residues. V lost 0 bases to trimming and J lost 8 bases, with 13 bases between them.

The rearrangement joins TRBV5-1 to TRBJ1-2; D might be TRBD1 (6 bases). There are 14 residues in the CDR3. The ends were cut back, 4 bases at V and 5 bases at J, with 15 bases in the middle. CDR1 is SGHRS and CDR2 is YFSETQ in the germline V gene. CDR3 amino acids: CASSQETGTYGYTF. The CDR3 DNA follows: TGCGCCAGCAGCCAAGAGACAGGCACTTATGGCTACACCTTC.

J is TRBJ1-2 and V is TRBV4-2, with 7 bases fitting TRBD1. There are 14 residues in the CDR3. V was pared by 4 bases and J by 8 bases, with 10 bases of the junction left unmatched. Germline CDR1 LGHNA, CDR2 YNFKEQ. This CDR3 is CASSPTDRARGYTF. The CDR3 coding sequence is TGTGCCAGCAGCCCCACTGACAGGGCGCGCGGCTACACCTTC.

This sequence joins TRBV3-1 (or the pseudogene TRBV3-2) and TRBJ2-3; possible D gene TRBD1, 5 bases. Trimming cost V 0 bases and J 5 bases, with 15 bases left between them. This CDR3 region has 16 residues. Germline values: CDR1 LGHDT, CDR2 YNNKEL (reference sequence). CDR3: CASSQDRRQGEDTQYF. CDR3 coding DNA: TGTGCCAGCAGCCAAGATCGTAGGCAGGGTGAAGATACGCAGTATTTT.

The V gene is TRBV19, the J gene TRBJ1-4; no firm D call. Looked up from germline, CDR1 is LNHDA and CDR2 is SQIVND (reference sequence). CDR3 length: 15 residues. V was cut by 7 bases and J by 4 bases, with 16 bases left in between. DNA of the CDR3: TGTGCCAGTAAGGATTGGGAGTCTGTTAATGAAAAACTGTTTTTT. This codes for CASKDWESVNEKLFF.

The rearrangement links TRBV7-8 to TRBJ2-1; D may be TRBD1 (6 bases). V was trimmed by 5 bases and J by 1 base, leaving 15 bases between them. The germline V gene has CDR1 SGHVS and CDR2 FQNEAQ. The CDR3 runs 16 residues. CDR3 sequence reads: CASSQLGHLSYNEQFF. CDR3 bases: TGTGCCAGCAGCCAACTGGGACACCTGTCCTACAATGAGCAGTTCTTC.

In its sample, this clone was seen once. The chain has TRBV29-1 and TRBJ2-2, with D possibly TRBD2 on 5 matching bases. Trimming took 7 bases from V and 7 from J, leaving 13 bases between them. The CDR3 sequence is 12 residues long. Germline CDR1 and CDR2: SQVTM and ANQGSEA. CDR3 loop: CSGSGLGGELFF. The CDR3 nucleotides are TGCAGCGGCTCTGGACTGGGCGGGGAGCTGTTTTTT.

J is TRBJ2-1 and V is TRBV11-2; D is ambiguous. V lost 0 bases and J lost 3, with 6 bases in between. The CDR3 has 14 amino acids. CDR1 is SGHAT and CDR2 is FQNNGV in the germline V gene. In DNA, the CDR3 is TGTGCCAGCAGCTTAGAACCGGGCTACAATGAGCAGTTCTTC. It is translated as CASSLEPGYNEQFF.

This clone has more than one count but fewer than ten. The chain recombines TRBV28 with TRBJ1-2; 7 bases align to TRBD1. The trim removed 6 bases at V and 0 bases at J, leaving 13 bases unmatched. This CDR3 is built from 17 residues. CDR1 is MDHEN, CDR2 SYDVKM, per germline. CDR3 in amino acids: CASRFSLIRGTNYGYTF. CDR3 bases: TGTGCCAGCAGATTTAGCCTCATCAGGGGGACTAACTATGGCTACACCTTC.

This sequence joins TRBV7-2 and TRBJ1-1; D remains unclear. CDR1 SGHTA and CDR2 FQGNSA come from the germline V gene. The CDR3 length is 13 residues. The V end was cut by 5 bases, the J end by 1 base, with 8 bases between. The CDR3 loop reads CASSQNSNTEAFF. The CDR3 nucleotides are TGTGCCAGCAGCCAAAATTCGAACACTGAAGCTTTCTTT. The full variable domain, completed using reference TRBV7-2 and TRBJ1-1, is GAGVSQSPSNKVTEKGKDVELRCDPISGHTALYWYRQSLGQGLEFLIYFQGNSAPDKSGLPSDRFSAERTGGSVSTLTIQRTQQEDSAVYLCASSQNSNTEAFFGQGTRLTVV.

This clone was seen only a few times. This CDR3 is CASSQGQGAGNEKLFF. CDR3 nucleotides: TGTGCCAGCAGCCAAGGTCAAGGAGCCGGTAATGAAAAACTGTTTTTT. V is TRBV4-2 and J is TRBJ1-4; D is undetermined. The length of the CDR3 is 16 residues. In germline, CDR1 is LGHNA, CDR2 YNFKEQ. V was shortened by 1 base and J by 4 bases, with 13 bases between the two germline ends.

The gene calls are TRBV10-3 and TRBJ1-2, with D perhaps matching TRBD1 (6 bases). Per the germline V gene, CDR1 is ENHRY and CDR2 is SYGVKD. The CDR3 extends over 14 amino acids. With 2 bases removed from V and 5 bases from J, the gap between germline ends came to 12 bases. The CDR3 nucleotides are TGTGCCATCAGTGAGACACAGGGTCGGTATGGCTACACCTTC. The encoded protein is CAISETQGRYGYTF.

The rearrangement uses TRBV7-6 and TRBJ1-5; D possibly corresponds to TRBD1 (5 bases). Germline-derived CDR1 and CDR2 are SGHVS and FNYEAQ. CDR3 length: 17 amino acids. The germline V and J ends were trimmed by 0 bases and 1 base, with 13 bases remaining between them. DNA of the CDR3: TGTGCCAGCAGCTTAGCGGATTTAGGGGTGAGCAATCAGCCCCAGCATTTT. Encoded protein: CASSLADLGVSNQPQHF.

The chain is built from TRBV5-1 and TRBJ2-3, with 9 bases matching TRBD2. This CDR3 contains 16 residues. V was pared by 4 bases and J by 5 bases, with 11 bases of the junction left unmatched. Germline V gives CDR1 SGHRS, CDR2 YFSETQ. DNA of the CDR3: TGCGCCAGCAGCCAGTATAGCGGGAGTCGTGGAGATACGCAGTATTTT. It is translated as CASSQYSGSRGDTQYF.

The chain couples TRBV19 to TRBJ1-1; no reliable D call. The CDR3 is 13 amino acids. Germline V gene sequence: CDR1 LNHDA, CDR2 SQIVND (reference sequence). Trimming took off 4 bases at V and 1 base at J, with 7 bases between the two ends. This CDR3 reads CASSSAGNTEAFF. CDR3 DNA sequence: TGTGCCAGTAGTAGCGCCGGGAACACTGAAGCTTTCTTT.

The genes are TRBV5-1 and TRBJ2-1; 7 bases fit TRBD2. V dropped 1 base and J dropped 2; count of bases not matched to a gene: 6. Germline CDR1 and CDR2: SGHRS and YFSETQ. The CDR3 is made up of 16 amino acids. CDR3: CASSLFVGGAYNEQFF. CDR3 DNA: TGCGCCAGCAGCTTGTTTGTGGGAGGGGCCTACAATGAGCAGTTCTTC. The whole variable domain, remainder taken from reference TRBV5-1 and TRBJ2-1, is KAGVTQTPRYLIKTRGQQVTLSCSPISGHRSVSWYQQTPGQGLQFLFEYFSETQRNKGNFPGRFSGRQFSNSRSEMNVSTLELGDSALYLCASSLFVGGAYNEQFFGPGTRLTVL.

This chain links TRBV28 with TRBJ1-2; the D gene is possibly TRBD1 (5 bases). This CDR3 has 14 residues. Trimming stripped 6 bases from V and 4 bases from J, with 15 bases between. CDR1 is MDHEN, CDR2 SYDVKM, per germline. The CDR3 DNA reads TGTGCCAGCAGCATTCCGGGACTAAGCTATGGCTACACCTTC. Protein sequence: CASSIPGLSYGYTF.

This sequence joins TRBV4-2 and TRBJ1-6; D is unclear. Between the trimmed V and J ends, which lost 0 bases and 5 bases, there was a span of 5 bases. CDR3 size: 14 residues. Germline V gene lookup returns CDR1 LGHNA and CDR2 YNFKEQ. CDR3 DNA: TGTGCCAGCAGCCAAGAATCTGATAATTCACCCCTCCACTTT. Translating gives CASSQESDNSPLHF.

This chain joins TRBV3-1 (or the pseudogene TRBV3-2) and TRBJ2-5; 7 nucleotides line up with TRBD1. CDR1 is LGHDT, CDR2 YNNKEL, per germline (reference sequence). The J segment lost 9 bases and the V segment lost 0 bases, leaving 13 bases of the junction unmatched. CDR3 size: 16 residues. The CDR3 nucleotides are TGTGCCAGCAGCCAAGATGCCGGACAGGCCAAGCTGGCCCAGTACTTC. It specifies CASSQDAGQAKLAQYF.